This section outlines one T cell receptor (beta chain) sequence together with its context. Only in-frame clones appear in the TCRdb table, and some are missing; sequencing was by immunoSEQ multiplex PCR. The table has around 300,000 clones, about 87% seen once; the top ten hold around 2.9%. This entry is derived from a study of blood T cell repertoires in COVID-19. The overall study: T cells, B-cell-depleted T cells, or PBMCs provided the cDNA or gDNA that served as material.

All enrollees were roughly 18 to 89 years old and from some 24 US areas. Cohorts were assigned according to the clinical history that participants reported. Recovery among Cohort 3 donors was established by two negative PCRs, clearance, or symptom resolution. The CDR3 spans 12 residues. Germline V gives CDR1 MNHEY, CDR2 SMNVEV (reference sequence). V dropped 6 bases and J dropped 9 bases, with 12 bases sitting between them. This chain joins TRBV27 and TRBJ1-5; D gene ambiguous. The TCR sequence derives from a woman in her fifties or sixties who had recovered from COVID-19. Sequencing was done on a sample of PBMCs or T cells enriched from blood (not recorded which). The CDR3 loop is CASSSGRAPQHF. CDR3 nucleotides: TGTGCCAGCAGCTCGGGGAGGGCGCCCCAGCATTTT.